This T cell receptor beta chain was sequenced for a study of cytomegalovirus exposure and HLA in healthy donors. Broader study findings: According to a later analysis, most TCR beta chains associated with CMV appeared HLA-restricted. It was approximately 170 TCR beta chains that were listed as cytomegalovirus-associated. A later analysis by the authors found several of the most significant clusters apparently linked to common viral pathogens.

As concerns this clone: Its cognate antigen is unknown.

This PCR relied on a set of 60 Vbeta primers and 13 Jbeta primers. Clones were sequenced by immunoSEQ multiplex PCR, and TCRdb holds only the in-frame ones, with some missing. The table has about 110,000 clones, more than 65% seen once. Germline V gene lookup returns CDR1 MNHNS and CDR2 SASEGT. V dropped 2 bases and J dropped 8 bases, with 18 bases sitting between them. This CDR3 region has 15 residues. The sample comprised PBMCs. This TCR came from a young woman in good health and CMV-seronegative. V gene TRBV6-1 combines with J gene TRBJ1-2; tentatively, D is TRBD1 (5 bases). The CDR3 DNA sequence: TGTGCCAGCAGTGAAAGGTCGGGGGTCGTCGTAGGCTACACCTTC. Its translation: CASSERSGVVVGYTF.